This TCR beta chain was captured in a study of shared clonotypes between healthy human individuals. The CDR3 sequence is 14 residues long. Germline V gene data show CDR1 as SGHTA and CDR2 as FQGNSA. Trimming pared 2 bases from V and 4 bases from J, leaving 10 bases between. The assay was immunoSEQ multiplex PCR, and TCRdb's table has in-frame clones only and misses some. The sample lists 950,000 to 1,300,000 clones, about three quarters occurring once. The study, taken as a whole, reports: Read depth was anticipated to influence clonotype sharing among donors.

Note on this clone: Its antigen remains unknown.

The receptor comes from a young man in good health. The sequenced sample was memory CD4+ T cells sorted from blood. The sample's subset: CD45RA-negative fraction. V is TRBV7-2 and J is TRBJ2-3, with a weak D call TRBD2 (6 bases). The chain's CDR3 is CASSLWGGADTQYF. The CDR3 region has the DNA TGTGCCAGCAGCTTATGGGGCGGGGCAGATACGCAGTATTTT.